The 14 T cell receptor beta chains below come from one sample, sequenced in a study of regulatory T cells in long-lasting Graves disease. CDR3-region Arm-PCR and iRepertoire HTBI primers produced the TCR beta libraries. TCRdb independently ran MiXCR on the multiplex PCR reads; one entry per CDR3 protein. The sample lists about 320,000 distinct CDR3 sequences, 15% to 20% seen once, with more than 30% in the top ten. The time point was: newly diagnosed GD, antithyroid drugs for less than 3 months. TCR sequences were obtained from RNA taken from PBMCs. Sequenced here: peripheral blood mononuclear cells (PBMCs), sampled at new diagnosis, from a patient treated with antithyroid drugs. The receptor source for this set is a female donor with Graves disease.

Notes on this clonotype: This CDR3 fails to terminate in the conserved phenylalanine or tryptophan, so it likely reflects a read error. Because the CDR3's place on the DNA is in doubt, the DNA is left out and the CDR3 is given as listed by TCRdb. The CDR3 sequence is CSASNAYEQYFGP. This sequence joins TRBV20-1 and TRBJ2-3; TRBD2, the table's D call, lacks a check against the DNA. Germline values: CDR1 DFQATT, CDR2 SNEGSKA (reference sequence). The CDR3 adds up to 13 amino acids, both ends counted.

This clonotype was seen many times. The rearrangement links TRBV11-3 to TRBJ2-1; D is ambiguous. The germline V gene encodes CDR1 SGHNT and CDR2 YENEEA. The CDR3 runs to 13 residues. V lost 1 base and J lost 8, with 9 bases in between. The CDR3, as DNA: TGTGCCAGCAGCTTAGGGCTAGTGGATGAGCAGTTCTTC. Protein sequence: CASSLGLVDEQFF.

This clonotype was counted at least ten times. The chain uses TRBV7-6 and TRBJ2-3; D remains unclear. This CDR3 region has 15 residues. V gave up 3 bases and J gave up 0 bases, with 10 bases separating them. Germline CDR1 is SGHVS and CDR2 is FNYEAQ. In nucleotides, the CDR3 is TGTGCCAGCAGCTTGAACACAGCTAGCACAGATACGCAGTATTTT. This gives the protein CASSLNTASTDTQYF.

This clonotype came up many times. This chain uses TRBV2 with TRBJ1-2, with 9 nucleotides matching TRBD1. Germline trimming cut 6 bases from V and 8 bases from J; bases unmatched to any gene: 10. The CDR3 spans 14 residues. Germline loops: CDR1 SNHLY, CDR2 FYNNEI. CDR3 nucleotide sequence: TGTGCCAGCAGCCTGGGACAGGGTAAAGGCGGCTACACCTTC. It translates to CASSLGQGKGGYTF.

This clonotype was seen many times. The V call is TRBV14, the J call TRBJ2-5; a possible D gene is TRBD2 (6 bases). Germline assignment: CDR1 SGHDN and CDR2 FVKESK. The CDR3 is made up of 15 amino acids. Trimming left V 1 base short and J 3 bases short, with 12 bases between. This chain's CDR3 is CASSQGGTGKETQYF. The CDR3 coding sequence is TGTGCCAGCAGCCAAGGCGGGACTGGGAAAGAGACCCAGTACTTC.

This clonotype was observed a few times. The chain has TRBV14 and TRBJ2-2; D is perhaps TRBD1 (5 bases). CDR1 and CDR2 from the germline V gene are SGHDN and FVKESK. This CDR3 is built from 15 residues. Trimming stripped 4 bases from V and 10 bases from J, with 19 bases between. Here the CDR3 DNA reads TGTGCCAGCAGCCCCCCCGGACGACAGTCGTCGGAGCTGTTTTTT. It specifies CASSPPGRQSSELFF. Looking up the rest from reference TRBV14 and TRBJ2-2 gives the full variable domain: EAGVTQFPSHSVIEKGQTVTLRCDPISGHDNLYWYRRVMGKEIKFLLHFVKESKQDESGMPNNRFLAERTGGTYSTLKVQPAELEDSGVYFCASSPPGRQSSELFFGEGSRLTVL.

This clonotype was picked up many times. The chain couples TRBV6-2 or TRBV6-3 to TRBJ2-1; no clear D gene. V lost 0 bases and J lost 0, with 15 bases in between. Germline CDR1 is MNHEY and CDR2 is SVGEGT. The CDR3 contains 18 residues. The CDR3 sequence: CASSYSPETLSSYNEQFF. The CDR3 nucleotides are TGTGCCAGCAGTTACTCCCCCGAAACACTGAGCTCCTACAATGAGCAGTTCTTC.

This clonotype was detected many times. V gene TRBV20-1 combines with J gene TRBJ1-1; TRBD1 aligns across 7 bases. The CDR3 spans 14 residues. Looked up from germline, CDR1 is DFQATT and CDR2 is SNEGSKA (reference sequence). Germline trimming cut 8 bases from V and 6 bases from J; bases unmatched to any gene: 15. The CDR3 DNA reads TGCAGTTCACCCAAGGGCCGGCAGGGGGCTGAAGCTTTCTTT. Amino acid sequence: CSSPKGRQGAEAFF.

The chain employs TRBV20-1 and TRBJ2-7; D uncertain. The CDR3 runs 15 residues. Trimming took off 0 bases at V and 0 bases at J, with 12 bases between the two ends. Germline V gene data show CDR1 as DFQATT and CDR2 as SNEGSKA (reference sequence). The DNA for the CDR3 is TGCAGTGCTAGAGATTTGATAATGGGCTCCTACGAGCAGTACTTC. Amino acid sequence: CSARDLIMGSYEQYF.

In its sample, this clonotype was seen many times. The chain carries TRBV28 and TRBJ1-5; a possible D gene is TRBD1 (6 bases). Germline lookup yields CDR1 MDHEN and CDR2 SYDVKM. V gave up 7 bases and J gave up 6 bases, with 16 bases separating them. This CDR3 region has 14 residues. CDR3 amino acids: CASTGGAQGQPQHF. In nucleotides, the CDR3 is TGTGCCAGCACTGGGGGGGCGCAGGGTCAGCCCCAGCATTTT.

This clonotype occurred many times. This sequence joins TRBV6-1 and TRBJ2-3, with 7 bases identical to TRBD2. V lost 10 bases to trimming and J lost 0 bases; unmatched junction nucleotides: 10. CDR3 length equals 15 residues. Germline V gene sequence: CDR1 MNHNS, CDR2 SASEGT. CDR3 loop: CATHIGDYSTDTQYF. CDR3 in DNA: TGTGCCACCCACATTGGGGACTATAGCACAGATACGCAGTATTTT.

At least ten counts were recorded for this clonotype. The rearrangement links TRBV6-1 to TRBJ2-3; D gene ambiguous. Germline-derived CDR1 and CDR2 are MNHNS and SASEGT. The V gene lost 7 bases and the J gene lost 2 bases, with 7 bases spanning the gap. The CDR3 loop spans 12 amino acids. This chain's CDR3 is CASNLATDTQYF. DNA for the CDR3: TGTGCCAGCAACTTAGCCACAGATACGCAGTATTTT.

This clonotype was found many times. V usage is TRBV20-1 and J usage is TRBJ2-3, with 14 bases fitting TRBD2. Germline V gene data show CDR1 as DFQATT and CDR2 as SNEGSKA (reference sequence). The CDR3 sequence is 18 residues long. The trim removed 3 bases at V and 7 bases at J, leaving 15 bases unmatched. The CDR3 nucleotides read TGCAGTGCTAGCGACCCCTCGGGGACTAGCGGGAGCTATTATACGCAGTATTTT. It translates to CSASDPSGTSGSYYTQYF.

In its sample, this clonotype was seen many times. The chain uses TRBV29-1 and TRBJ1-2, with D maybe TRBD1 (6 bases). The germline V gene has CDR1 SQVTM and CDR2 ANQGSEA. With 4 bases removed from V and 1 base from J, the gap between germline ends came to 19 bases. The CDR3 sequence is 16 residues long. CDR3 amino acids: CSVVLGKGHVNYGYTF. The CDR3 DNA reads TGCAGCGTTGTGCTGGGGAAGGGACACGTTAACTATGGCTACACCTTC.